A single sample gave rise to the 25 T cell receptor beta chains below, sequenced in a study of T cell repertoires in cytomegalovirus infection. TCRdb reprocessed the reads with MiXCR, giving one entry per CDR3 protein. Here the sample spans hundreds of thousands of distinct CDR3 sequences, 32% being singletons. Their target antigens are unknown. Sequencing used cultured CD8+ T cells from PBMCs, obtained from culture after CMV antigen stimulation. The receptors shown here come from a human donor in good health (CMV status not recorded). Some clones in this sample may be carry-over from other donors' samples.

This clonotype has ten or more counts. The CDR3 loop reads CASRDRDRVVAGYTF. CDR3 in DNA: TGTGCCAGCAGGGACCGGGACAGGGTCGTCGCTGGCTACACCTTC. The genes are TRBV2 and TRBJ1-2; 9 bases align to TRBD1. CDR3 size: 15 residues. The trim removed 6 bases at V and 7 bases at J, leaving 12 bases unmatched. Germline V gene sequence: CDR1 SNHLY, CDR2 FYNNEI.

The J gene is TRBJ2-7, the V gene TRBV7-9; D is unclear. V was trimmed by 0 bases and J by 5 bases, leaving 11 bases between them. This CDR3 is 14 amino acids long. Germline V gives CDR1 SEHNR, CDR2 FQNEAQ (reference sequence). The CDR3: CASSLAVPVDEQYF. CDR3 DNA: TGTGCCAGCAGCTTAGCGGTACCTGTGGACGAGCAGTACTTC. Together with reference TRBV7-9 and TRBJ2-7, the CDR3 gives the full variable domain: DTGVSQNPRHKITKRGQNVTFRCDPISEHNRLYWYRQTLGQGPEFLTYFQNEAQLEKSRLLSDRFSAERPKGSFSTLEIQRTEQGDSAMYLCASSLAVPVDEQYFGPGTRLTVT.

J is TRBJ2-7 and V is TRBV18; TRBD1 matches at 9 bases. Germline-derived CDR1 and CDR2 are KGHSH and LQKENI. This CDR3 is built from 18 residues. Trimming cost V 2 bases and J 1 base; bases outside gene matches: 12. CDR3 DNA sequence: TGTGCCAGCTCACCAACAGGGGGCTACGGGCTTTTGTCCTACGAGCAGTACGTC. Encoded protein: CASSPTGGYGLLSYEQYV.

This clonotype was picked up a small number of times. The chain has TRBV5-4 and TRBJ2-1; 8 bases line up with TRBD2. The CDR3 is 16 residues long. The germline V gene has CDR1 SGHNT and CDR2 YYREEE (reference sequence). Trimming cost V 4 bases and J 1 base; bases outside gene matches: 7. For the CDR3, the DNA is TGTGCCAGCAGCGCCCCGGGGGGGCGGTCCTACAATGAGCAGTTCTTC. Its protein is CASSAPGGRSYNEQFF.

This clonotype was recorded once. A much larger clone differs from this one at a single base, so this may be a read error. V usage is TRBV7-6 and J usage is TRBJ2-1; 7 bases map to TRBD2. The CDR3 contains 13 residues. Germline lookup yields CDR1 SGHVS and CDR2 FNYEAQ. The CDR3 loop reads CANSFDAGEEQFF. The CDR3 DNA is TGTGCCAACAGCTTTGATGCGGGGGAGGAGCAGTTCTTC.

This clonotype was found a few times. The chain links TRBV5-1 to TRBJ2-3, with TRBD2 matching 12 bases. Germline V CDR1 and CDR2: SGHRS, YFSETQ. Germline trimming cut 0 bases from V and 6 bases from J; bases unmatched to any gene: 8. The CDR3 sequence is 17 residues long. As DNA, the CDR3 is TGCGCCAGCAGCTTGGGAACTAGCGGGGGGCCCGCCGATACGCAGTATTTT. Protein product: CASSLGTSGGPADTQYF.

This clonotype was recorded a few times. The rearrangement uses TRBV6-6 and TRBJ1-1, with D possibly matching TRBD1 (5 bases). Germline assignment: CDR1 MNHNY and CDR2 SVGAGI (reference sequence). This CDR3 has 17 amino acids. Trimming cost V 2 bases and J 1 base, with 17 bases left between them. CDR3 loop: CASSYELLAGRNTEAFF. The CDR3 region has the DNA TGTGCCAGCAGTTACGAATTGCTTGCAGGGAGGAACACTGAAGCTTTCTTT.

The chain employs TRBV7-9 and TRBJ2-7; 9 nucleotides line up with TRBD1. This CDR3 region has 17 residues. V trimming: 5 bases; J trimming: 7 bases; junction bases outside the gene matches: 18. Germline loops: CDR1 SEHNR, CDR2 FQNEAQ (reference sequence). The CDR3 DNA is TGTGCCAGCAGCCACGGGGCGGAACAGGGGGCGCGAGGGGAGCAGTACGTC. The encoded protein is CASSHGAEQGARGEQYV.

This chain connects TRBV24-1 to TRBJ2-5; D is possibly TRBD2 (7 bases). The CDR3 runs to 14 residues. The germline V gene encodes CDR1 KGHDR and CDR2 SFDVKD. The germline V and J ends were trimmed by 12 bases and 4 bases, with 20 bases remaining between them. The DNA for the CDR3 is TGTGCCCCTCCGGGGGGCGGGCCCAGAGAGACCCAGTACTTC. It specifies CAPPGGGPRETQYF.

The rearrangement links TRBV4-1 to TRBJ2-7; possibly TRBD2 for D (5 bases). Trimming pared 3 bases from V and 7 bases from J, leaving 16 bases between. This CDR3 comprises 14 residues. CDR1 MGHRA and CDR2 YSYEKL come from the germline V gene. The CDR3 sequence: CASSHPDGLGEQYV. The CDR3 bases are TGCGCCAGCAGCCACCCGGACGGACTTGGGGAGCAGTACGTC.

This clonotype was recorded a few times. The V and J genes are TRBV6-2 or TRBV6-3 and TRBJ1-1; 8 nucleotides match TRBD1. Per the germline V gene, CDR1 is MNHEY and CDR2 is SVGEGT. The V segment lost 5 bases and the J segment 1 base; nucleotides outside the gene matches: 18. The CDR3 is made up of 19 amino acids. Here the CDR3 DNA reads TGTGCCAGCAGTCTAGGGCCCCGGACAGGGCGGTTTCAGAACACTGAAGCTTTCTTT. It encodes CASSLGPRTGRFQNTEAFF.

This clonotype was seen only a few times. The chain links TRBV4-1 to TRBJ1-2; D is unclear. Between the trimmed V and J ends, which lost 4 bases and 4 bases, there was a span of 22 bases. Germline V gene sequence: CDR1 MGHRA, CDR2 YSYEKL. The CDR3 contains 17 residues. This CDR3 is CASSPNTRTGPGYGYTF. The DNA of the CDR3 is TGCGCCAGCAGCCCTAACACACGGACCGGACCAGGCTATGGCTACACCTTC.

V is TRBV20-1 and J is TRBJ2-7, with D perhaps matching TRBD1 (6 bases). This CDR3 has 13 amino acids. The V gene's germline CDR1 is DFQATT and CDR2 SNEGSKA (reference sequence). Here the CDR3 reads CSARKQGSYEQYV. CDR3 nucleotides: TGCAGTGCTAGAAAACAGGGCTCCTACGAGCAGTATGTC.

This clonotype was observed at least ten times. This chain links TRBV12-3 or TRBV12-4 with TRBJ1-6; D is perhaps TRBD1 (5 bases). This CDR3 has 16 amino acids. Trimming stripped 2 bases from V and 10 bases from J, with 18 bases between. CDR3 sequence (DNA): TGTGCCAGCAGTTTAATGTGGGTCAGGGTCGGGTCACCCCTCCACTTT. Its translation is CASSLMWVRVGSPLHF.

This clonotype was seen a handful of times. The chain recombines TRBV20-1 with TRBJ1-6; no reliable D call. The CDR3 loop spans 16 amino acids. Germline CDR1 and CDR2: DFQATT and SNEGSKA (reference sequence). V lost 6 bases and J 1 base, leaving 16 bases between the germline ends. CDR3 in amino acids: CSASHWGGSYNSPLHF. In DNA form, the CDR3 reads TGCAGTGCGTCCCACTGGGGTGGGTCCTATAATTCACCCCTCCACTTT.

This clonotype showed up just a few times. This chain links TRBV20-1 with TRBJ2-1; 13 nucleotides match TRBD2. The CDR3 is 15 residues long. V was pared by 6 bases and J by 5 bases, with 7 bases of the junction left unmatched. CDR1 and CDR2 (germline): DFQATT, SNEGSKA (reference sequence). The CDR3 protein is CSAWTSGGLNNEQFF. The DNA for the CDR3 is TGCAGTGCGTGGACTAGCGGGGGCCTTAACAATGAGCAGTTCTTC.

This chain joins TRBV9 and TRBJ2-1; D unresolved. From germline, CDR1 is SGDLS and CDR2 YYNGEE. The CDR3 runs to 14 residues. V was cut by 3 bases and J by 5 bases, with 12 bases left in between. Here the CDR3 reads CASSGPGDHNEQFF. CDR3 nucleotides: TGTGCCAGCAGCGGCCCGGGCGACCACAATGAGCAGTTCTTC.

With regard to this clonotype: One base away lies a much larger clone, so this may be a sequencing read error. In this CDR3 the conserved last residue, phenylalanine or tryptophan, is missing, so a read error is likely. This sequence joins TRBV25-1 and TRBJ2-2; maybe TRBD1 (6 bases). Trimming shortened V by 4 bases and J by 0 bases, and 18 bases separated the two germline ends. This CDR3 contains 18 residues. CDR1 MGHDK and CDR2 SYGVNS come from the germline V gene. The CDR3 loop reads CASSGPRGQPANTGELFS. The CDR3 DNA is TGTGCCAGCAGTGGACCTCGAGGACAGCCCGCGAACACCGGGGAGCTGTTTTCT.

This clonotype was observed at least ten times. This rearrangement joins TRBV5-1 to TRBJ1-4; a possible D gene is TRBD1 (6 bases). The ends were cut back, 5 bases at V and 5 bases at J, with 19 bases in the middle. The CDR3 is made up of 16 amino acids. The germline gives CDR1 SGHRS, CDR2 YFSETQ. The CDR3 spells CASSHTGNIPNEKLFF. The CDR3 region has the DNA TGCGCCAGCAGTCATACAGGGAATATTCCGAATGAAAAACTGTTTTTT.

This clonotype was counted only a few times. The rearrangement uses TRBV27 and TRBJ2-1, with D uncertain. Germline V gene sequence: CDR1 MNHEY, CDR2 SMNVEV (reference sequence). The CDR3 spans 15 residues. Trimming removed 0 bases from V and 0 bases from J, with 6 bases in between. The CDR3 loop is CASSLSSGSYNEQFF. CDR3 DNA: TGTGCCAGCAGTTTATCGTCCGGCTCCTACAATGAGCAGTTCTTC.

This chain connects TRBV27 to TRBJ2-1; the match to TRBD1 covers 10 bases. CDR3 length equals 14 residues. Germline V gene lookup returns CDR1 MNHEY and CDR2 SMNVEV (reference sequence). V was pared by 7 bases and J by 7 bases, with 7 bases of the junction left unmatched. The CDR3 sequence: CASMRQGAVNEQFF. DNA for the CDR3: TGTGCCAGCATGAGACAGGGGGCTGTGAATGAGCAGTTCTTC.

V gene TRBV7-9 combines with J gene TRBJ2-5; D is perhaps TRBD2 (5 bases). This CDR3 comprises 12 residues. V was shortened by 5 bases and J by 5 bases, with 9 bases between the two germline ends. Per germline, CDR1 SEHNR and CDR2 FQNEAQ (reference sequence). For the CDR3, the DNA is TGTGCCAGCAGCGCCCCGGGGGAGACCCAGTACTTC. Protein product: CASSAPGETQYF.

The chain couples TRBV29-1 to TRBJ1-1; D is undetermined. Germline V gene data show CDR1 as SQVTM and CDR2 as ANQGSEA. The CDR3 covers 14 residues. Trimming took off 2 bases at V and 1 base at J, with 11 bases between the two ends. The CDR3 here is CSVERGLGNTEAFF. In nucleotides, the CDR3 is TGCAGCGTTGAACGGGGATTAGGGAACACTGAAGCTTTCTTT.

This clonotype was observed a handful of times. The chain uses TRBV19 and TRBJ2-2, with 12 bases fitting TRBD2. The CDR3 sequence is 16 residues long. Germline loops: CDR1 LNHDA, CDR2 SQIVND (reference sequence). The trim removed 5 bases at V and 4 bases at J, leaving 5 bases unmatched. The CDR3 coding sequence is TGTGCCAGTAGTCCGACTAGCGGGGGCCCCACCGGGGAGCTGTTTTTT. It translates to CASSPTSGGPTGELFF.

This clonotype was found many times. The V call is TRBV7-6, the J call TRBJ2-1; TRBD1 aligns across 9 bases. V was pared by 7 bases and J by 2 bases, with 6 bases of the junction left unmatched. Germline V gene sequence: CDR1 SGHVS, CDR2 FNYEAQ. This CDR3 spans 15 amino acids. The chain's CDR3 is CASTPGQGTYNEQFF. Written as DNA, the CDR3 is TGTGCCAGCACCCCGGGACAGGGTACCTACAATGAGCAGTTCTTC.